This T cell receptor (beta chain) was sequenced during a study of long-term antiretroviral therapy in people with HIV. Regarding the study as a whole: Collection spanned 2004 to 2017; ART regimens may be less effective than current ones.

The CDR3 extends over 16 amino acids. Germline V gives CDR1 SGHRS, CDR2 YFSETQ. The J segment lost 7 bases and the V segment lost 0 bases, leaving 6 bases of the junction unmatched. Samples were assayed with immunoSEQ v3.0 at survey level. Sequencing efforts were directed toward about 40,000-50,000 T-cell genomes per sample. The protocol was immunoSEQ multiplex PCR, while the TCRdb copy is restricted to in-frame clones and leaves out a portion. The sample holds 35,000 to 55,000 clones, 90% to 95% seen once. Every participant with HIV received treatment in the United States. As regards this clone: Its antigen remains unknown.

The chain links TRBV5-1 to TRBJ1-6; 8 nucleotides match TRBD1. Sample: unsorted PBMCs, taken 3.7 years after starting antiretroviral therapy. The sequence came from a woman aged 50 to 60 with HIV. The CDR3 sequence is CASSLVTGGGNSPLHF. CDR3 sequence (DNA): TGCGCCAGCAGCTTGGTCACAGGGGGGGGAAATTCACCCCTCCACTTT.